This note documents a single T cell receptor beta chain sequence. What it binds is unknown. The data belong to a study of cytomegalovirus exposure and HLA in healthy donors. V was trimmed by 3 bases and J by 8 bases, leaving 14 bases between them. Germline-derived CDR1 and CDR2 are SGHNT and YYREEE (reference sequence). This CDR3 spans 13 amino acids. General study results and limits: Researchers catalogued under 200 TCR beta chains as cytomegalovirus-associated. Some V segments, including TRBV6-2 and TRBV6-3, were excluded as indistinguishable. Other equally common chains were less clonally expanded than HLA-associated TCR beta chains, a later analysis showed. Within the data, a cluster of highly shared sequence variants was likely a sequencing artifact.

The study ran its PCR with 60 Vbeta and 13 Jbeta primers. TCRdb keeps only in-frame clones here, not all; method: immunoSEQ multiplex PCR. The top ten clones hold 2% to 2.5% of a sample with some 150,000 clones, roughly 78% of them seen once. The sequencing sample was made of PBMCs. This rearrangement joins TRBV5-4 to TRBJ1-1; D is ambiguous. The TCR comes from a man aged 35 to 55 in good health and CMV-seronegative. The CDR3: CASSSTEKREAFF. The CDR3 nucleotides read TGTGCCAGCAGCTCGACGGAGAAAAGAGAAGCTTTCTTT.